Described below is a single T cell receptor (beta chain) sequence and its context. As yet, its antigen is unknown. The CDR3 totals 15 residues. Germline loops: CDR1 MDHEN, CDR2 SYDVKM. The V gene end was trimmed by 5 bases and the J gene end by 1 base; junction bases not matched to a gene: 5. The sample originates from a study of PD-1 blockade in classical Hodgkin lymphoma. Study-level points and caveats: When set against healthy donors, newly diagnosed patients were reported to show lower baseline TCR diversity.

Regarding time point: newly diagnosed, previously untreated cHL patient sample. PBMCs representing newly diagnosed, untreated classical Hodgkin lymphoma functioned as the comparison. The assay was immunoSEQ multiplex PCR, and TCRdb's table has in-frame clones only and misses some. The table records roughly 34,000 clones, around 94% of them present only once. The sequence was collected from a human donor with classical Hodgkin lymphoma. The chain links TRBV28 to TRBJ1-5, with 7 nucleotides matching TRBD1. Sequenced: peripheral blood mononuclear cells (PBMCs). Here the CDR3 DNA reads TGTGCCAGCAGTATACCGGGACAGAGCAATCAGCCCCAGCATTTT. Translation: CASSIPGQSNQPQHF.